The source of this T cell receptor beta chain is a study of CD8 T cells in ankylosing spondylitis. Study-wide results and limits: Existing reports had already noted some motif variants in reactive arthritis synovial fluid and blood.

TCRdb re-called the 5' RACE reads with MiXCR, one entry per CDR3 protein. Of approximately 220,000 distinct CDR3 sequences listed, about 26% were seen once; the top ten hold about 7%. The CDR3 consists of 13 residues. The V and J ends lost 5 bases and 0 bases respectively, with 8 bases between them. The table lists this clonotype with many counts. As yet, its antigen is unknown. This chain links TRBV12-3 or TRBV12-4 with TRBJ2-7; D gene ambiguous. What was sequenced was blood, either unsorted or a sorted T cell fraction (not recorded which). The TCR comes from a male donor with ankylosing spondylitis or in good health (not recorded which). CDR3 protein: CASSPTGSYEQYF. The CDR3 coding sequence is TGTGCCAGCAGTCCCACGGGCTCCTACGAGCAGTACTTC.